Below are 9 T cell receptor beta chains sequenced from a single sample in a study of T cell responses to AZD1222 COVID-19 vaccine. Method: immunoSEQ multiplex PCR; TCRdb's copy keeps in-frame clones and lacks some. The table includes 110,000 or so clones, 70% to 90% detected once. The sample here was peripheral blood, taken 28 days after the second AZD1222 dose. These receptors came from an adult who received the AZD1222 COVID-19 vaccine.

The V gene is TRBV14, the J gene TRBJ2-1, with D perhaps TRBD1 or TRBD2 (5 bases each). Per the germline V gene, CDR1 is SGHDN and CDR2 is FVKESK. Trimming pared 1 base from V and 6 bases from J, leaving 10 bases between. This CDR3 has 14 residues. CDR3 coding DNA: TGTGCCAGCAGCCAAGTTCGAGGGGTCAATGAGCAGTTCTTC. This gives the protein CASSQVRGVNEQFF.

Comment on this clone: The limits of the CDR3 on the DNA are not certain, so only TCRdb's listed CDR3 is given. This sequence joins TRBV10-1 and TRBJ2-7. The CDR3 has 17 residues if both end residues are counted. Germline loops: CDR1 WNHNN, CDR2 SYGVQD (reference sequence). The CDR3: CASSSSVAVLFFYEQYF.

The V call is TRBV19, the J call TRBJ2-7, with D possibly matching TRBD2 (5 bases). The CDR3 runs to 13 residues. Germline values: CDR1 LNHDA, CDR2 SQIVND (reference sequence). V lost 10 bases to trimming and J lost 2 bases, with 15 bases between them. The CDR3 loop reads CATYPLGAYEQYF. DNA for the CDR3: TGTGCCACCTATCCTCTGGGAGCCTACGAGCAGTACTTC. Full variable domain (rest looked up from reference TRBV19 and TRBJ2-7): DGGITQSPKYLFRKEGQNVTLSCEQNLNHDAMYWYRQDPGQGLRLIYYSQIVNDFQKGDIAEGYSVSREKKESFPLTVTSAQKNPTAFYLCATYPLGAYEQYFGPGTRLTVT.

By frequency in the sample, this clone is medium-sized. The rearrangement links TRBV4-3 to TRBJ1-6; possible D gene TRBD1, 6 bases. The CDR3 spans 16 residues. CDR1 LGHNA and CDR2 YSLEER come from the germline V gene. Trimming pared 1 base from V and 7 bases from J, leaving 14 bases between. CDR3 coding DNA: TGCGCCAGCAGCCAAGTTCCCAGGGGCCCCAATTCACCCCTCCACTTT. This codes for CASSQVPRGPNSPLHF.

CDR3 amino acids: CATVRVDTQYF. In DNA, the CDR3 is TGTGCCACTGTACGAGTAGATACGCAGTATTTT. The V gene is TRBV7-9, the J gene TRBJ2-3; no clear D gene. The CDR3 is made up of 11 amino acids. V was clipped by 10 bases and J by 5 bases, with 10 bases between them. Germline values: CDR1 SEHNR, CDR2 FQNEAQ (reference sequence). The variable domain in full, with the rest retrieved from reference TRBV7-9 and TRBJ2-3, is DTGVSQNPRHKITKRGQNVTFRCDPISEHNRLYWYRQTLGQGPEFLTYFQNEAQLEKSRLLSDRFSAERPKGSFSTLEIQRTEQGDSAMYLCATVRVDTQYFGPGTRLTVL.

The V call is TRBV3-1 (or the pseudogene TRBV3-2), the J call TRBJ2-2; D gene ambiguous. The CDR3 runs to 14 residues. Trimming stripped 5 bases from V and 0 bases from J, with 7 bases between. The germline gives CDR1 LGHDT, CDR2 YNNKEL (reference sequence). As DNA, the CDR3 is TGTGCCAGCAGCGTAGGGACGAACACCGGGGAGCTGTTTTTT. Translated: CASSVGTNTGELFF.

This clone has only one observation. V and J are TRBV9 and TRBJ1-2; D uncertain. Per germline, CDR1 SGDLS and CDR2 YYNGEE. V lost 1 base to trimming and J lost 1 base, with 8 bases between them. CDR3 length: 14 residues. CDR3 sequence reads: CASSVYGINYGYTF. The CDR3 nucleotides are TGTGCCAGCAGCGTATACGGAATTAACTATGGCTACACCTTC.

This clone was seen just once. The rearrangement uses TRBV21-1 and TRBJ1-1; the D segment call TRBD1 is taken from the table without a DNA check. TRBV21-1 is classified as a pseudogene. The CDR3 sequence is 16 residues long. The CDR3 loop is CASSVVDRGSNTEAFF. CDR3 coding DNA: TGTGCCAGCAGTGTTGTGGACAGGGGATCTAACACTGAAGCTTTCTTT.

The CDR3 region is CASSGLALGREQFF. Written as DNA, the CDR3 is TGTGCCAGCAGCGGACTAGCCCTGGGTCGGGAGCAGTTCTTC. The chain couples TRBV5-6 to TRBJ2-1; TRBD2 matches 8 bases. The germline gives CDR1 SGHDT, CDR2 YYEEEE. The CDR3 covers 14 residues. V dropped 4 bases and J dropped 10; count of bases not matched to a gene: 10.